These 4 T cell receptor beta chains originate from one sample sequenced in a study of blood T cell repertoires in COVID-19. Repertoires were generated with immunoSEQ multiplex PCR, while TCRdb's copy carries only in-frame clones and drops some. The sample has under 500,000 clones, 85% to 90% seen once. Sequenced sample: peripheral blood. These receptors came from a woman aged 30 to 39 with acute or convalescent COVID-19.

The chain uses TRBV20-1 and TRBJ2-3, with no clear D. CDR3 length: 11 amino acids. Trimming removed 3 bases at V and 4 bases at J, with 5 bases between. Germline V lookup: CDR1 DFQATT, CDR2 SNEGSKA (reference sequence). The chain's CDR3 is CSASLSDTQYF. CDR3 nucleotides: TGCAGTGCTAGCCTTTCAGATACGCAGTATTTT.

This chain joins TRBV3-1 (or the pseudogene TRBV3-2) and TRBJ2-2; TRBD2 might be the D (7 bases). V was shortened by 11 bases and J by 6 bases, with 19 bases between the two germline ends. Germline V gene lookup returns CDR1 LGHDT and CDR2 YNNKEL (reference sequence). The CDR3 has 14 amino acids. CDR3 protein: CACAERGGPGELFF. In DNA, the CDR3 is TGTGCCTGCGCGGAGAGGGGGGGCCCCGGGGAGCTGTTTTTT.

This sequence joins TRBV15 and TRBJ1-4, with a weak D call TRBD1 (5 bases). Germline CDR1 is LNHNV and CDR2 is YYDKDF (reference sequence). CDR3 size: 16 residues. Trimming took off 0 bases at V and 5 bases at J, with 13 bases between the two ends. For the CDR3, the DNA is TGTGCCACCAGCAGAGATAGGGGCAGCTTAAATGAAAAACTGTTTTTT. Its protein is CATSRDRGSLNEKLFF.

This rearrangement joins TRBV6-5 to TRBJ1-2, with 8 bases identical to TRBD1. The V gene end was trimmed by 2 bases and the J gene end by 7 bases; junction bases not matched to a gene: 3. Germline CDR1 MNHEY, CDR2 SVGAGI. The CDR3 has 13 amino acids. The CDR3 bases are TGTGCCAGCAGTTACATCGGGACAGGTGGCTACACCTTC. Protein product: CASSYIGTGGYTF.